This TCR beta chain was recorded in a study of T-cell memory formation after mild COVID-19. This CDR3 region has 13 residues. Trimming stripped 7 bases from V and 8 bases from J, with 17 bases between. TCRdb analysed the 5' RACE reads with MiXCR anew, one entry per CDR3 protein. The table includes roughly 350,000 distinct CDR3 sequences, over 20% detected once. Sequenced input: PBMCs or a T cell subset sorted from them (not recorded which). The genes are TRBV12-3 or TRBV12-4 and TRBJ1-1, with D hard to call. The receptor was isolated from an adult woman who had mild COVID-19 (a few samples of this study predate the infection). Cell type and time point are not known. For the CDR3, the DNA is TGTGCCAGCACCTTCATGTCTGGTGGGGAAGCTTTCTTT. Its translation: CASTFMSGGEAFF.